These 3 T cell receptor beta chains came from one sample sequenced in a study of identifying expanded T cells in peripheral blood. This table comes from immunoSEQ multiplex PCR, and its TCRdb copy is limited to in-frame clones, with some not included. The sample lists 80,000 to 90,000 clones; around 89% were seen once. The sample taken for sequencing was blood. The receptor source for this set is a person between 18 and 69 years old in good health.

The V gene is TRBV5-4, the J gene TRBJ1-6; D not certain. The V and J ends lost 4 bases and 7 bases respectively, with 6 bases between them. CDR3 size: 12 residues. Germline assignment: CDR1 SGHNT and CDR2 YYREEE (reference sequence). The CDR3 is CASSGRNSPLHF. In nucleotides, the CDR3 is TGTGCCAGCAGCGGCCGGAATTCACCCCTCCACTTT.

Here the CDR3 reads CASSPVESADEQYF. In DNA form, the CDR3 reads TGTGCCAGCAGCCCCGTTGAAAGCGCGGACGAGCAGTACTTC. The chain links TRBV7-9 to TRBJ2-7; no firm D call. Trimming shortened V by 5 bases and J by 5 bases, and 16 bases separated the two germline ends. The germline CDR1 and CDR2 sequences are SEHNR and FQNEAQ (reference sequence). This CDR3 has 14 residues.

The chain couples TRBV12-5 to TRBJ1-5; perhaps TRBD1 as D (5 bases). The germline gives CDR1 LGHNT, CDR2 FRNRAP. There are 13 residues in the CDR3. The V end was cut by 10 bases, the J end by 6 bases, with 16 bases between. This chain's CDR3 is CATAAGAPQPQHF. The CDR3 bases are TGTGCTACCGCAGCCGGGGCCCCTCAGCCCCAGCATTTT. The variable domain in full, with the rest retrieved from reference TRBV12-5 and TRBJ1-5, is DARVTQTPRHKVTEMGQEVTMRCQPILGHNTVFWYRQTMMQGLELLAYFRNRAPLDDSGMPKDRFSAEMPDATLATLKIQPSEPRDSAVYFCATAAGAPQPQHFGDGTRLSIL.